This TCR beta chain appears in the sequencing data of a study of blood T cell repertoires in COVID-19. This clone was counted only a few times. V was pared by 4 bases and J by 4 bases, with 11 bases of the junction left unmatched. CDR1 is LNHDA, CDR2 SQIVND, per germline (reference sequence). The CDR3 contains 16 residues. Study members were between roughly 18 and 89 years old and lived in over 20 US regions. Authors' data handling: Amplification with reference gene primers provided the estimates of nucleated cell counts. Here immunoSEQ multiplex PCR was the method, and the copy in TCRdb shows in-frame clones only, minus some. The D gene and trimming were derived from the DNA, and the V and J assignments and clone size from that table. The sample shows some 350,000 clones, approximately 87% of them seen only once.

The chain combines TRBV19 with TRBJ1-1; 8 positions agree with TRBD1. The clonotype comes from a woman in her twenties or thirties who had recovered from COVID-19. The specimen sequenced was PBMCs or T cells enriched from blood (not recorded which). The CDR3 DNA reads TGTGCCAGTAGTAAGGTTTCAGGGGGCCTGGGCACTGAAGCTTTCTTT. This gives the protein CASSKVSGGLGTEAFF. The variable domain in full, with the rest retrieved from reference TRBV19 and TRBJ1-1, is DGGITQSPKYLFRKEGQNVTLSCEQNLNHDAMYWYRQDPGQGLRLIYYSQIVNDFQKGDIAEGYSVSREKKESFPLTVTSAQKNPTAFYLCASSKVSGGLGTEAFFGQGTRLTVV.